This is a list of T cell receptor beta chains from one sample in a study of PD-1 blockade in classical Hodgkin lymphoma. Method: immunoSEQ multiplex PCR; TCRdb's copy keeps in-frame clones and lacks some. Among approximately 110,000 clones listed, 89% were seen once. The specimen comprised peripheral blood mononuclear cells (PBMCs), sampled before the fourth cycle of nivolumab. All receptors derive from a human donor with classical Hodgkin lymphoma. Each CDR3 is given with its conserved first and last residue. A D gene is named only where the DNA matches it firmly. Clone size appears in some rows only: once, few, many, or a class for an expanded clone.

v_call	d_call	clone_size	j_call	cdr3_aa	cdr3_nt
TRBV7-9	-	-	TRBJ2-1	CASSLAVTYNEQFF	TGTGCCAGCAGCTTAGCAGTTACCTACAATGAGCAGTTCTTC
TRBV30	-	-	TRBJ1-5	CAVPRGDQPQHF	TGTGCCGTGCCTCGGGGGGATCAGCCCCAGCATTTT
TRBV5-4	TRBD2	-	TRBJ2-1	CASSSPTSGRTYNEQFF	TGTGCCAGCAGCTCGCCGACTAGCGGGAGAACCTACAATGAGCAGTTCTTC
TRBV4-3	TRBD2	-	TRBJ2-7	CASSQEAGQTNYEQYF	TGCGCCAGCAGCCAAGAAGCGGGGCAGACGAACTACGAGCAGTACTTC
TRBV27	-	-	TRBJ1-5	CASSLEAPKPWGNQPQHF	TGTGCCAGCAGTTTAGAGGCCCCCAAGCCGTGGGGTAATCAGCCCCAGCATTTT
TRBV7-9	-	-	TRBJ1-2	CASSHHRQDLYGYTF	TGTGCCAGCAGCCACCACCGACAGGACCTGTATGGCTACACCTTC
TRBV19	TRBD2	-	TRBJ2-7	CASSHTSGSREQYF	TGTGCCAGTAGTCACACTAGCGGGAGCCGCGAGCAGTACTTC
TRBV5-6	TRBD1	few	TRBJ1-2	CASRRLDRGDYGYTF	TGTGCCAGCAGGCGTCTGGACAGGGGAGACTATGGCTACACCTTC
TRBV4-3	-	-	TRBJ2-1	CASSQPSDEQFF	TGCGCCAGCAGCCAACCCTCGGATGAGCAGTTCTTC
TRBV6-1	TRBD2	-	TRBJ2-7	CASSPLAGEEQYF	TGTGCCAGCAGTCCCTTAGCGGGAGAAGAGCAGTACTTC
TRBV30	-	-	TRBJ1-2	CAWGPVAHNFYGYTF	TGTGCCTGGGGCCCGGTGGCCCACAACTTCTATGGCTACACCTTC
TRBV7-9	TRBD1	-	TRBJ2-7	CASSGDRGSVYEQYF	TGTGCCAGCAGCGGGGACAGGGGTAGCGTTTACGAGCAGTACTTC
TRBV6-5	-	-	TRBJ2-7	CASSYTPGGVQYF	TGTGCCAGCAGTTACACGCCAGGAGGGGTGCAGTACTTC
TRBV7-6	-	-	TRBJ1-1	CASSLAGGNTEAFF	TGTGCCAGCAGCTTAGCGGGAGGGAACACTGAAGCTTTCTTT
TRBV2	-	-	TRBJ1-5	CASRSDLQPQHF	TGTGCCAGCAGAAGCGACCTTCAGCCCCAGCATTTT
TRBV9	-	-	TRBJ2-1	CASSPRHTNEQFF	TGTGCCAGCAGCCCAAGACACACCAATGAGCAGTTCTTC
TRBV7-2	TRBD2	-	TRBJ2-1	CASSLVFWTSEEDNEQFF	TGTGCCAGCAGCTTAGTCTTCTGGACTAGCGAGGAAGACAATGAGCAGTTCTTC
TRBV19	TRBD1	-	TRBJ1-2	CASSIGDRGRVGYTF	TGTGCCAGTAGTATAGGGGACAGGGGGCGAGTTGGCTACACCTTC
TRBV28	TRBD2	-	TRBJ2-7	CASSLYGGTDAYEQYF	TGTGCCAGCAGTTTATACGGGGGGACGGACGCCTACGAGCAGTACTTC
TRBV13	TRBD1	-	TRBJ2-1	CASSPAGTGYFGVSYNEQFF	TGTGCCAGCAGCCCAGCGGGGACAGGGTATTTTGGGGTGTCCTACAATGAGCAGTTCTTC
TRBV28	-	-	TRBJ2-1	CASSLFSLSPQIYEQFF	TGTGCCAGCAGTTTATTTTCCCTATCCCCCCAGATCTATGAGCAGTTCTTC
TRBV11-3	-	-	TRBJ2-1	CASSLQGSYNEQFF	TGTGCCAGCAGCTTACAGGGGTCCTACAATGAGCAGTTCTTC
TRBV7-2	-	few	TRBJ1-2	CASSLGGRGYTF	TGTGCCAGCAGCTTAGGGGGGAGAGGCTACACCTTC
TRBV11-2	-	-	TRBJ2-6	CASRPLGGAGSGANVLTF	TGTGCCAGCAGGCCCCTAGGGGGTGCGGGATCTGGGGCCAACGTCCTGACTTTC
TRBV10-2	-	few	TRBJ2-2	CASTYGSENTGELFF	TGCGCCAGCACTTACGGATCAGAGAACACCGGGGAGCTGTTTTTT
TRBV5-4	-	-	TRBJ2-1	CASSLEFSLGVREQFF	TGTGCCAGCAGCTTGGAGTTTAGTTTGGGAGTGCGTGAGCAGTTCTTC
TRBV27	TRBD2	-	TRBJ2-1	CASSFSREVRKQFF	TGTGCCAGCAGTTTCTCGCGGGAGGTTCGTAAGCAGTTCTTC
TRBV30	-	-	TRBJ2-2	CAWSVGIGAGELFF	TGTGCCTGGAGTGTAGGAATAGGCGCCGGGGAGCTGTTTTTT
TRBV2	TRBD2	-	TRBJ2-2	CARETSENTGELFF	TGTGCCAGAGAGACTAGCGAGAACACCGGGGAGCTGTTTTTT
TRBV6-1	-	-	TRBJ1-5	CASREGDQPQHF	TGTGCCAGCAGAGAGGGCGATCAGCCCCAGCATTTT
TRBV7-9	-	once	TRBJ2-1	CASSLAQYNEQFF	TGTGCCAGCAGCTTAGCTCAGTACAATGAGCAGTTCTTC
TRBV9	-	-	TRBJ2-3	CASSVGNTDTQYF	TGTGCCAGCAGCGTGGGGAACACAGATACGCAGTATTTT
TRBV7-6	-	-	TRBJ2-1	CASSLGSYEGGNPFF	TGTGCCAGCAGCTTAGGTTCCTACGAGGGAGGTAATCCGTTCTTC
TRBV28	TRBD1	-	TRBJ2-7	CASSQDREEQYF	TGTGCCAGCAGCCAGGACAGGGAAGAGCAGTACTTC
TRBV6-5	-	-	TRBJ1-1	CASSYLENTEAFF	TGTGCCAGCAGTTACCTCGAGAACACTGAAGCTTTCTTT
TRBV27	-	-	TRBJ1-1	CASSPPNSRATEAFF	TGTGCCAGCAGTCCCCCCAACAGTCGGGCGACTGAAGCTTTCTTT
TRBV7-9	-	-	TRBJ1-1	CASSPLGGTEAFF	TGTGCCAGCAGCCCCCTAGGGGGGACTGAAGCTTTCTTT
TRBV20-1	-	once	TRBJ2-5	CSAKGPGSQYF	TGCAGTGCAAAGGGGCCGGGGTCCCAGTACTTC
TRBV5-1	-	-	TRBJ2-7	CASSQDPAAYEQYF	TGCGCCAGCAGCCAGGACCCAGCGGCCTACGAGCAGTACTTC
TRBV28	-	-	TRBJ2-5	CASSLDGETQYF	TGTGCCAGCAGTTTAGACGGAGAGACCCAGTACTTC
TRBV6-1	-	-	TRBJ1-1	CASSFDRNTEAFF	TGTGCCAGCAGTTTTGACAGGAACACTGAAGCTTTCTTT
TRBV11-2	-	-	TRBJ2-1	CASSFLADPYNEQFF	TGTGCCAGCAGCTTCTTAGCGGACCCCTACAATGAGCAGTTCTTC
TRBV30	-	-	TRBJ2-3	CAWSFSGDTQYF	TGTGCCTGGAGCTTCTCTGGGGATACGCAGTATTTT
TRBV5-5	-	-	TRBJ2-7	CASSAQNEQYF	TGTGCCAGCAGCGCCCAGAACGAGCAGTACTTC
TRBV21-1	-	-	TRBJ1-2	CASSPGAGFGYTF	TGTGCCAGCAGCCCGGGTGCAGGGTTTGGCTACACCTTC
TRBV5-5	TRBD1	-	TRBJ1-5	CASSQGGPGVGQPQHF	TGTGCCAGCAGCCAGGGGGGCCCAGGGGTTGGTCAGCCCCAGCATTTT